This TCR beta chain was observed in a study of blood T cells in healthy people across ages. Overall study results and limits: In long-lived donors, naive CD4+ cell counts and diversity exceeded those of aged donors. TCR beta diversity was tightly associated with the proportion of naive T cells.

The CDR3 runs 15 residues. V was pared by 0 bases and J by 2 bases, with 11 bases between. Germline assignment: CDR1 LGHDT and CDR2 YNNKEL (reference sequence). PCR was performed a second time for about 6 to 11 cycles using a sample-barcoded 5' primer and a J-beta primer mix. With 12 random nucleotides, a template-switch adaptor tagged each individual cDNA molecule. TCRdb passed the 5' RACE reads through MiXCR, listing each CDR3 protein once. The sample yields about 650,000 distinct CDR3 sequences, about 30% seen once. Many counts were recorded for this clonotype. The antigen remains undetermined. The sample providers were healthy Caucasian people from Russia, aged roughly 6 to 95.

Input material: blood. This chain links TRBV3-1 with TRBJ2-7, with D tentatively TRBD2 (6 bases). The clonotype comes from a woman older than 75 in good health. The CDR3 region is CASSQDGGVTYEQYF. Written as DNA, the CDR3 is TGTGCCAGCAGCCAAGATGGAGGGGTGACCTACGAGCAGTACTTC.